The 8 T cell receptor beta chains presented below share a single source sample, sequenced in a study of blood T cell repertoires in COVID-19. Repertoires were generated with immunoSEQ multiplex PCR, while TCRdb's copy carries only in-frame clones and drops some. The sample records some 250,000 clones, approximately 85% being singletons. Sequencing was performed on PBMCs or T cells enriched from blood (not recorded which). These receptors originate from a woman in her forties or fifties who had recovered from COVID-19.

CDR3 amino acids: CASNTLTGRNEQFF. The CDR3 bases are TGCGCCAGCAATACACTTACCGGGAGGAATGAGCAGTTCTTC. The chain recombines TRBV10-2 with TRBJ2-1; TRBD2 matches 7 bases. This CDR3 region has 14 residues. The V segment lost 7 bases and the J segment 7 bases; nucleotides outside the gene matches: 10. Per the germline V gene, CDR1 is WSHSY and CDR2 is SAAADI.

The rearrangement uses TRBV3-1 (or the pseudogene TRBV3-2) and TRBJ2-3; TRBD2 matches at 14 bases. The CDR3 covers 15 residues. After removal of 4 bases from V and 5 bases from J, the junction contained 2 bases not matched to a gene. CDR1 is LGHDT and CDR2 is YNNKEL in the germline V gene (reference sequence). For the CDR3, the DNA is TGTGCCAGCAGCCGACTAGCGGGAGGGGGAGATACGCAGTATTTT. Amino acids: CASSRLAGGGDTQYF.

This sequence joins TRBV21-1 and TRBJ1-6; no check of the table's D call, TRBD1, against the DNA was made. TRBV21-1 is a documented pseudogene. The CDR3 is 16 amino acids. The CDR3 protein is CASSNSCKTGKSPLHF. The CDR3 DNA sequence: TGTGCCAGCAGCAACTCTTGTAAGACAGGGAAGTCACCCCTCCACTTT.

The chain carries TRBV11-2 and TRBJ1-1, with 8 bases fitting TRBD1. J was trimmed by 1 base and V by 1 base; bases with no gene match: 2. The CDR3 length is 15 residues. Germline V gene data show CDR1 as SGHAT and CDR2 as FQNNGV. The CDR3 DNA is TGTGCCAGCAGCTTAGTAACAGGGGGGAACACTGAAGCTTTCTTT. Its translation: CASSLVTGGNTEAFF.

The chain joins TRBV5-1 to TRBJ1-2, with TRBD1 matching over 7 bases. The CDR3 consists of 15 residues. Germline V gene lookup returns CDR1 SGHRS and CDR2 YFSETQ. The V segment lost 5 bases and the J segment 3 bases; nucleotides outside the gene matches: 10. CDR3 in amino acids: CASSSRQGVDYGYTF. The CDR3 region has the DNA TGCGCCAGCAGTTCTAGACAGGGTGTAGACTATGGCTACACCTTC.

The chain recombines TRBV9 with TRBJ1-2; no definite D call. Germline V gene lookup returns CDR1 SGDLS and CDR2 YYNGEE. The length of the CDR3 is 17 residues. V was shortened by 1 base and J by 4 bases, with 20 bases between the two germline ends. For the CDR3, the DNA is TGTGCCAGCAGCGTACTCCCGGAATCGCGGACTCCCTATGGCTACACCTTC. Its translation is CASSVLPESRTPYGYTF.

V usage is TRBV7-2 and J usage is TRBJ2-3, with 13 bases matching TRBD2. Germline CDR1 and CDR2: SGHTA and FQGNSA. CDR3 length: 17 amino acids. J gave up 4 bases and V 5 bases, and 9 bases lay outside the gene matches. The DNA for the CDR3 is TGTGCCAGCAGCCCTAGGACTAGCGGGAGTAGTGCAGATACGCAGTATTTT. Its translation: CASSPRTSGSSADTQYF. Full variable domain (outside the CDR3, taken from reference TRBV7-2 and TRBJ2-3): GAGVSQSPSNKVTEKGKDVELRCDPISGHTALYWYRQSLGQGLEFLIYFQGNSAPDKSGLPSDRFSAERTGGSVSTLTIQRTQQEDSAVYLCASSPRTSGSSADTQYFGPGTRLTVL.

The gene calls are TRBV3-1 (or the pseudogene TRBV3-2) and TRBJ1-3; D is unresolved. Germline CDR1 LGHDT, CDR2 YNNKEL (reference sequence). The CDR3 is 14 amino acids. Trimming took 8 bases from V and 3 from J, leaving 14 bases between them. CDR3 loop: CASGRVGDGNTIYF. The CDR3 DNA reads as TGTGCCAGCGGGAGGGTGGGCGATGGAAACACCATATATTTT.